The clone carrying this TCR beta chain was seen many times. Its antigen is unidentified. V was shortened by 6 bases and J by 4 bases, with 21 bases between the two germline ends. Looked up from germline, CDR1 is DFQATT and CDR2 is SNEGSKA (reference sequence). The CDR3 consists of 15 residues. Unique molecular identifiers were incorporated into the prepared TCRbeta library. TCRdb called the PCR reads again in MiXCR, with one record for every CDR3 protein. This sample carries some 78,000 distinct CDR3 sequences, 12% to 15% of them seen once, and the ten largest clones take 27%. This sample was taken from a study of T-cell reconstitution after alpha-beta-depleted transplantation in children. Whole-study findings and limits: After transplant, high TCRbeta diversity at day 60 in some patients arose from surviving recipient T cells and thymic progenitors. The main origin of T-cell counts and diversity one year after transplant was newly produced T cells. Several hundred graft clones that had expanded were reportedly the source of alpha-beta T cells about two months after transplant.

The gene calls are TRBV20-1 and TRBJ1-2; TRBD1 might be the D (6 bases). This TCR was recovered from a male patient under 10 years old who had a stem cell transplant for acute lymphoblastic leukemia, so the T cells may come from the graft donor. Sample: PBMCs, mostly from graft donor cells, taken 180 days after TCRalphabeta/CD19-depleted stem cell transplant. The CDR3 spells CSALGVGGPFYGYTF. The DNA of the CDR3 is TGCAGTGCCCTAGGGGTGGGGGGGCCCTTCTATGGCTACACCTTC.